Included here is one T cell receptor (beta chain) sequence, with context. Its antigen is not identified. Then a second PCR, running about 7 to 11 cycles, was carried out with a sample-barcoded 5' primer and a J-beta primer mix. With 12 random nucleotides, a template-switch adaptor tagged each individual cDNA molecule. Each CDR3 protein is one row after TCRdb ran MiXCR on the 5' RACE reads. This sample yields approximately 1,100,000 distinct CDR3 sequences, of which 40% to 45% are seen a single time; 18% belongs to the top ten. The data are from a study of blood T cells in healthy people across ages. Findings and limits, study-wide: Among T cells, TCR beta diversity per million cells dropped roughly linearly as age rose.

The germline CDR1 and CDR2 sequences are LGHNA and YNFKEQ. The CDR3 is 14 amino acids. V shed 1 base and J 8 bases; nucleotides not matched to a gene: 3. Each donor had 8 to 10 milliliters of peripheral blood drawn. Each sample gave at least 6 million isolated PBMCs. The sample comprised blood. The chain uses TRBV4-2 and TRBJ2-1; 9 nucleotides align to TRBD1. This TCR derives from a woman aged 55 to 70 in good health. The CDR3, as DNA: TGTGCCAGCAGCCAAGGGACAGGGGTCCATGAGCAGTTCTTC. It yields the protein CASSQGTGVHEQFF.